This entry lists 12 T cell receptor beta chains sequenced from one sample in a study of T cell responses to AZD1222 COVID-19 vaccine. Profiling relied on immunoSEQ multiplex PCR, and the TCRdb table lists in-frame clones only, not all of them. Among 110,000 to 150,000 clones, approximately 85% were seen once, and the ten largest hold less than 9.5%. This sample comprised peripheral blood, obtained on day 0 of AZD1222 vaccination. These receptors came from an adult in good health.

The J gene is TRBJ2-7, the V gene TRBV18; 9 bases are shared with TRBD2. The germline V gene encodes CDR1 KGHSH and CDR2 LQKENI. This CDR3 is built from 17 residues. The V gene end was trimmed by 3 bases and the J gene end by 0 bases; junction bases not matched to a gene: 9. The CDR3 DNA is TGTGCCAGCTCACCGCGACTAGCGGAGTTGAGCTCCTACGAGCAGTACTTC. Translated: CASSPRLAELSSYEQYF.

The chain combines TRBV2 with TRBJ2-7; no clear D. CDR3 size: 15 residues. V was cut by 5 bases and J by 0 bases, with 14 bases left in between. Per germline, CDR1 SNHLY and CDR2 FYNNEI. The CDR3 protein is CASSLKPESSYEQYF. The CDR3, as DNA: TGTGCCAGCAGTCTAAAACCCGAGAGCTCCTACGAGCAGTACTTC. Together with reference TRBV2 and TRBJ2-7, the CDR3 gives the full variable domain: EPEVTQTPSHQVTQMGQEVILRCVPISNHLYFYWYRQILGQKVEFLVSFYNNEISEKSEIFDDQFSVERPDGSNFTLKIRSTKLEDSAMYFCASSLKPESSYEQYFGPGTRLTVT.

The chain carries TRBV29-1 and TRBJ1-5; D possibly corresponds to TRBD1 (5 bases). The CDR3 has 16 amino acids. CDR1 SQVTM and CDR2 ANQGSEA come from the germline V gene. With 0 bases removed from V and 2 bases from J, the gap between germline ends came to 14 bases. The CDR3 DNA follows: TGCAGCGTTGAAGATCGGGACCGGCGAGGCAATCAGCCCCAGCATTTT. Protein product: CSVEDRDRRGNQPQHF.

The chain has TRBV18 and TRBJ2-7, with a tentative D call TRBD1 (6 bases). The CDR3 runs to 14 residues. V lost 3 bases to trimming and J lost 0 bases, with 9 bases between them. CDR1 and CDR2 from the germline V gene are KGHSH and LQKENI. CDR3 DNA: TGTGCCAGCTCACCCGACAGGAACTCCTACGAGCAGTACTTC. Residues: CASSPDRNSYEQYF. Full variable domain (outside the CDR3, taken from reference TRBV18 and TRBJ2-7): NAGVMQNPRHLVRRRGQEARLRCSPMKGHSHVYWYRQLPEEGLKFMVYLQKENIIDESGMPKERFSAEFPKEGPSILRIQQVVRGDSAAYFCASSPDRNSYEQYFGPGTRLTVT.

The count of this clone is one. The chain is built from TRBV20-1 and TRBJ1-1; D unresolved. Trimming shortened V by 3 bases and J by 4 bases, and 6 bases separated the two germline ends. Germline loops: CDR1 DFQATT, CDR2 SNEGSKA (reference sequence). The CDR3 is made up of 11 amino acids. CDR3 protein: CSASRGTEAFF. The CDR3, as DNA: TGCAGTGCTAGCCGGGGCACTGAAGCTTTCTTT.

The chain employs TRBV9 and TRBJ1-5; no definite D call. CDR3 length equals 12 residues. The V gene's germline CDR1 is SGDLS and CDR2 YYNGEE. V lost 3 bases, J lost 7 bases, and 8 bases lay in between. CDR3 sequence reads: CASSGPQQPQHF. The DNA for the CDR3 is TGTGCCAGCAGCGGACCACAGCAGCCCCAGCATTTT.

The sample holds a few counts of this clone. J is TRBJ1-5 and V is TRBV5-1; the D is unclear. V was cut by 1 base and J by 4 bases, with 9 bases left in between. This CDR3 is built from 14 residues. From germline, CDR1 is SGHRS and CDR2 YFSETQ. The CDR3 reads CASSLNSVNQPQHF. In DNA form, the CDR3 reads TGCGCCAGCAGCTTGAACAGCGTGAATCAGCCCCAGCATTTT. The full variable domain, with the rest looked up from reference TRBV5-1 and TRBJ1-5, is KAGVTQTPRYLIKTRGQQVTLSCSPISGHRSVSWYQQTPGQGLQFLFEYFSETQRNKGNFPGRFSGRQFSNSRSEMNVSTLELGDSALYLCASSLNSVNQPQHFGDGTRLSIL.

This clone has a handful of counts. This sequence joins TRBV25-1 and TRBJ1-4; tentatively, D is TRBD1 (5 bases). The CDR3 has 17 amino acids. Trimming stripped 3 bases from V and 0 bases from J, with 14 bases between. CDR1 is MGHDK and CDR2 is SYGVNS in the germline V gene. CDR3 nucleotide sequence: TGTGCCAGCAGTGAGACTCCCGGAGGGGCAACTAATGAAAAACTGTTTTTT. Translation gives CASSETPGGATNEKLFF.

This chain links TRBV15 with TRBJ1-1; TRBD1 might be the D (6 bases). This CDR3 has 17 amino acids. In germline, CDR1 is LNHNV, CDR2 YYDKDF (reference sequence). V lost 0 bases and J 5 bases, leaving 19 bases between the germline ends. The DNA for the CDR3 is TGTGCCACCAGCAGAGATCAAATTGCCGGGGGCCGGACTGAAGCTTTCTTT. Its translation: CATSRDQIAGGRTEAFF.

The V and J genes are TRBV10-2 and TRBJ1-1; a possible D gene is TRBD1 (6 bases). CDR3 size: 14 residues. The germline V and J ends were trimmed by 6 bases and 1 base, with 12 bases remaining between them. The germline V gene encodes CDR1 WSHSY and CDR2 SAAADI. Here the CDR3 reads CASSVDRSNTEAFF. The CDR3 coding sequence is TGCGCCAGCAGCGTTGACAGGTCGAACACTGAAGCTTTCTTT.

J is TRBJ2-1 and V is TRBV4-2; 8 bases align to TRBD2. From germline, CDR1 is LGHNA and CDR2 YNFKEQ. The CDR3 totals 19 residues. V shed 1 base, J shed 0 bases, and the junction held 11 bases outside the gene matches. The chain's CDR3 is CASSQAGGTSSSSYNEQFF. CDR3 coding DNA: TGTGCCAGCAGCCAAGCGGGGGGGACTTCATCGAGCTCCTACAATGAGCAGTTCTTC.

This rearrangement joins TRBV6-1 to TRBJ2-3; 7 positions agree with TRBD2. J was trimmed by 0 bases and V by 2 bases; bases with no gene match: 5. CDR3 size: 16 residues. Germline CDR1 MNHNS, CDR2 SASEGT. The CDR3, as DNA: TGTGCCAGCAGTGAAAGGCTAGCGGCTAGCACAGATACGCAGTATTTT. Residues: CASSERLAASTDTQYF.